This note documents a single T cell receptor (beta chain) sequence. In germline, CDR1 is LNHDA, CDR2 SQIVND (reference sequence). V was trimmed by 3 bases and J by 14 bases, leaving 28 bases between them. The CDR3 loop spans 17 amino acids. The data originate from a study of shared clonotypes between healthy human individuals. Profiling relied on immunoSEQ multiplex PCR, and the TCRdb table lists in-frame clones only, not all of them. In the table there are some 1 million clones, under 80% of which are singletons. The clonotype comes from a man between 18 and 35 years old in good health. The rearrangement uses TRBV19 and TRBJ1-4, with D possibly being TRBD1 (6 bases). Sequencing used memory CD4+ T cells sorted from blood. Subset of the sample: CD45RA-negative fraction. The CDR3 is CASSILVPGPHRGGLFF. The CDR3 nucleotides read TGTGCCAGTAGTATCCTAGTCCCGGGACCTCATCGAGGGGGGCTGTTTTTT.